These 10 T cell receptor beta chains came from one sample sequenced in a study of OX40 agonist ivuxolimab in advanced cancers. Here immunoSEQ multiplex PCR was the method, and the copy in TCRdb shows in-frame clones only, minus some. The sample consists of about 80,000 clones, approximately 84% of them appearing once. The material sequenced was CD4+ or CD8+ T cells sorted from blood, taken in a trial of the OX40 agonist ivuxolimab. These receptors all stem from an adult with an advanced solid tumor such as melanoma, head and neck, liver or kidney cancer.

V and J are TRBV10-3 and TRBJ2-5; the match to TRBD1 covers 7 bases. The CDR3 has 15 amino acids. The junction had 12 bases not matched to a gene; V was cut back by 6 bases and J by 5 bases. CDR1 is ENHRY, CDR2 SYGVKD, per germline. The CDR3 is CAIRSDRDQGETQYF. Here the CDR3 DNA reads TGTGCCATCAGGAGCGACAGGGATCAGGGGGAGACCCAGTACTTC.

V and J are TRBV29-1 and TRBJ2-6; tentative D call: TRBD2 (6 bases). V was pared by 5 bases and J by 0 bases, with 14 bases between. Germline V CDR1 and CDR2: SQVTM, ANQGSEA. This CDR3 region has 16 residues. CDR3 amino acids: CSVRLRGGSGANVLTF. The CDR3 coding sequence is TGCAGCGTTCGGTTAAGGGGAGGCTCTGGGGCCAACGTCCTGACTTTC.

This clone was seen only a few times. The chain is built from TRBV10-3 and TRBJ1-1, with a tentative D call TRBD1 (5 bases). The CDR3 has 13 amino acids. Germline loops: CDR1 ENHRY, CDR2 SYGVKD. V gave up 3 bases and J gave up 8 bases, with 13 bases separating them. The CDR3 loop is CAISDGGTREAFF. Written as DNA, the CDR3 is TGTGCCATCAGTGATGGGGGAACCAGAGAAGCTTTCTTT.

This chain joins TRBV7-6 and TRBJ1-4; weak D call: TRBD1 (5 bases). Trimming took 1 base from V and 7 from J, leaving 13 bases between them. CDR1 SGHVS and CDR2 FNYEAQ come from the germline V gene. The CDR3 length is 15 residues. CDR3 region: CASSLVLGRGEKLFF. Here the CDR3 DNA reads TGTGCCAGCAGCTTAGTTTTGGGGAGGGGTGAAAAACTGTTTTTT.

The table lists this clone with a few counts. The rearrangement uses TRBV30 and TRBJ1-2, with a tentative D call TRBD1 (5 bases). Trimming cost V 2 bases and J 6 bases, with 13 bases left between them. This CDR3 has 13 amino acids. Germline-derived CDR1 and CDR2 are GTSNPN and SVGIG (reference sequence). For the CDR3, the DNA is TGTGCCTGGAGTCGACAGAGAGATGATGGCTACACCTTC. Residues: CAWSRQRDDGYTF. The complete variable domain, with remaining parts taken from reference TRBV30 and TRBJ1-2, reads SQTIHQWPATLVQPVGSPLSLECTVEGTSNPNLYWYRQAAGRGLQLLFYSVGIGQISSEVPQNLSASRPQDRQFILSSKKLLLSDSGFYLCAWSRQRDDGYTFGSGTRLTVV.

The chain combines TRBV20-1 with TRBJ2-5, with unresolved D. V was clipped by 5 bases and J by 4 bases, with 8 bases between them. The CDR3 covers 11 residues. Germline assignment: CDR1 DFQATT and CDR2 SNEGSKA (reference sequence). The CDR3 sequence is CSASYLETQYF. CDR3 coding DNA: TGCAGTGCTTCCTACTTAGAGACCCAGTACTTC.

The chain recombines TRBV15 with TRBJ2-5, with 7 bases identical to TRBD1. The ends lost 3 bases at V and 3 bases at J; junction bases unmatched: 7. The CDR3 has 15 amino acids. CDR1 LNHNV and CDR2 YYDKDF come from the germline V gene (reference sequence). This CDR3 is CATSSLTGLKETQYF. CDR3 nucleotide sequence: TGTGCCACCAGCAGCCTGACAGGGCTCAAAGAGACCCAGTACTTC.

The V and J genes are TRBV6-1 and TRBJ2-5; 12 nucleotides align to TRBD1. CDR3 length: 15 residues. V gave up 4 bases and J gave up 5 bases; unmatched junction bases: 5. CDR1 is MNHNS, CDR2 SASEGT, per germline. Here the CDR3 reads CASSVGTGGWETQYF. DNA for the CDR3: TGTGCCAGCAGTGTTGGGACAGGGGGCTGGGAGACCCAGTACTTC.

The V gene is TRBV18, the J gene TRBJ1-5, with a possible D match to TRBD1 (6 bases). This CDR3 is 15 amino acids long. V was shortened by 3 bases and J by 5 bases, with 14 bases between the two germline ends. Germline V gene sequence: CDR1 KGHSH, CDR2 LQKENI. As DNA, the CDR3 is TGTGCCAGCTCACCGGACAGCAAGAATTATCAGCCCCAGCATTTT. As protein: CASSPDSKNYQPQHF. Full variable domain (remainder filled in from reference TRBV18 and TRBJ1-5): NAGVMQNPRHLVRRRGQEARLRCSPMKGHSHVYWYRQLPEEGLKFMVYLQKENIIDESGMPKERFSAEFPKEGPSILRIQQVVRGDSAAYFCASSPDSKNYQPQHFGDGTRLSIL.

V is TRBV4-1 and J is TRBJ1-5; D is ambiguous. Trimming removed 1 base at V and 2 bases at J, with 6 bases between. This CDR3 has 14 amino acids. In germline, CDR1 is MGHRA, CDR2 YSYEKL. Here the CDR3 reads CASSQGAGNQPQHF. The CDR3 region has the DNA TGCGCCAGCAGCCAAGGAGCCGGCAATCAGCCCCAGCATTTT.